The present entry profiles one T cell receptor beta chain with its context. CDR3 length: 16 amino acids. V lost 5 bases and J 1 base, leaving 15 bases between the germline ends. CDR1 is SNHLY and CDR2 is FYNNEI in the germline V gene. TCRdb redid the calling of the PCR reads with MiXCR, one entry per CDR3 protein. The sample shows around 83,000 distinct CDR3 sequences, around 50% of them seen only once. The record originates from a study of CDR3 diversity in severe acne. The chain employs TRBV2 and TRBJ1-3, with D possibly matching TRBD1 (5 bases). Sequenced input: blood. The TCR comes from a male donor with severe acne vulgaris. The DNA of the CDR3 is TGTGCCAGCAGTCAAACCGGGACCGCTTCTGGAAACACCATATATTTT. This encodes CASSQTGTASGNTIYF.